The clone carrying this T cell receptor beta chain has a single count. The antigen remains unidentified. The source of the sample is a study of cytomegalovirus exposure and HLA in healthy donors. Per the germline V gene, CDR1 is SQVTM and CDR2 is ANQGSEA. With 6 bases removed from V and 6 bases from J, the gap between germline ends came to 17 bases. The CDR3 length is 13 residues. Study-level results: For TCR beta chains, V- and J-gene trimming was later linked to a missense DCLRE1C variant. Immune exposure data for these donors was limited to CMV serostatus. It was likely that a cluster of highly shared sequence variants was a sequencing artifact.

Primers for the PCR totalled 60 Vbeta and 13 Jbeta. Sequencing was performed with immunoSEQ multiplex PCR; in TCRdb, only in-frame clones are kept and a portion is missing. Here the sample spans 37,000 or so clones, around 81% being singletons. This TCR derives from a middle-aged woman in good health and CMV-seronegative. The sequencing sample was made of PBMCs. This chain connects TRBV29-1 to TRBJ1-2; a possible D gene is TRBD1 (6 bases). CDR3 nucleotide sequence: TGCAGCGTCCTGAGACAGGCGGCGGATGGCTACACCTTC. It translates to CSVLRQAADGYTF.